This T cell receptor (beta chain) was identified during a study of blood T cell repertoires in COVID-19 (dated by TCRdb to the early 2020s). Study-level background: The collaborator samples originated in the United States, Italy and Spain and spanned the acute and convalescent phases of COVID-19. Subjects who had been exposed to COVID-19, were actively infected with it, or had recovered from it provided the deeply sampled blood TCRbeta repertoires that made up the dataset. The material from the prospective study consisted of cDNA or gDNA derived from T cells, B-cell-depleted T cells, or PBMCs. Where HLA class I and class II types were available, the types were taken from metadata supplied by the sample provider, not from assay-based typing. Samples were obtained from the ongoing ImmuneRACE study (first 160 participants) and from 1,000 to 1,500 subjects provided by 6 global collaborators. The sample metadata nearly always contained a de-identified subject ID, COVID-19 status, age in years and sex. A freely available public database, intended as a resource for researchers studying the immune response to SARS-CoV-2, is where the repertoires were released.

The immunoSEQ Assay, a bias-controlled multiplex PCR, was used to amplify TCRbeta CDR3 regions from genomic DNA. The original pipeline was this. Within the assay, amplification of reference gene primers was used to estimate how many nucleated cells each sample contained. To quantify the absolute abundance of each unique TCRbeta CDR3 rearrangement, sequence reads were collapsed and filtered. For each sample, productive Simpson clonality was calculated as the square root of Simpson's diversity index over productive rearrangements. TCRdb re-hosts the immuneACCESS table, in-frame sequences only. Its copies lack some clones; in the studies checked, an unresolved V gene accounts for under half of them, and the cause for the rest is not known. That table furnishes V, J and clone size, whereas the DNA furnished D and trimming. This sample gives roughly 92,000 clones in total; around 86% of them show up just once. The ten most abundant clones make up 4.5% to 6% of the sample.

The CDR3 starts with the cysteine, ends with the phenylalanine, and has 13 residues. Only the CDR3 part of the read is kept: 39 bases, read in frame from the first base. V is pared back by 2 bases and J by 5 bases, with 7 bases lying between the germline termini. Sequences MNHEY (CDR1) and SMNVEV (CDR2) are obtained from the germline V gene (reference sequence). Regarding this clone: Its antigen target is currently unknown. The input lacks base qualities; no much larger clone sits a single base away. At the DNA level, this CDR3 is encoded by other sequences in the same sample as well.

Study-wide conclusions, independent of this receptor: The amount of clinical and demographic metadata varied by source and participant and was provided uncurated.

Collaborating institutions collected whole blood in K2EDTA tubes following their own protocols. Collaborator samples were shipped for TCRbeta analysis as frozen whole blood, isolated PBMCs, or DNA extracted from either sample type. Here the chain combines TRBV27 and TRBJ1-5; there is no confident call for the D gene. This TCR was recovered from a woman older than 75 with acute or convalescent COVID-19. Sequenced input: peripheral blood. Read as DNA, the sequence is TGTGCCAGCAGTTTACGAGGATATCAGCCCCAGCATTTT. This sequence encodes CASSLRGYQPQHF.